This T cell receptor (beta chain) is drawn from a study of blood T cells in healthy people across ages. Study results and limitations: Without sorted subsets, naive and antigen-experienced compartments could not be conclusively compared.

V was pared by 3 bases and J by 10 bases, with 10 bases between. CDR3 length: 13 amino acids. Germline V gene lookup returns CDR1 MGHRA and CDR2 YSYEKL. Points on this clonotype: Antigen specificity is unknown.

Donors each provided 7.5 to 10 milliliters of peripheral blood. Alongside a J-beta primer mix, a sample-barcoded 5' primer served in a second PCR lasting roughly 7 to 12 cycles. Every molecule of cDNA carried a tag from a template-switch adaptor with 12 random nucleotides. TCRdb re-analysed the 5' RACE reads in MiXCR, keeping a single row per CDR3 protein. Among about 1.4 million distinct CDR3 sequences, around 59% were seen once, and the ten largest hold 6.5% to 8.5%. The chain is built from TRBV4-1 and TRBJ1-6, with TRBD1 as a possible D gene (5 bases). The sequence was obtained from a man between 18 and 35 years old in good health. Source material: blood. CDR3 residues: CASSHTGGSPLHF. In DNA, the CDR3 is TGCGCCAGCAGCCATACAGGAGGGTCACCCCTCCACTTT.